What follows are 28 T cell receptor beta chains derived from one specimen sequenced in a study of blood T cell repertoires in COVID-19. Profiling relied on immunoSEQ multiplex PCR, and the TCRdb table lists in-frame clones only, not all of them. The repertoire consists of hundreds of thousands of clones, with 88% occurring once and the leading ten covering 7.3%. Sequencing was done on a sample of peripheral blood. These TCRs come from a woman in her sixties or seventies with COVID-19, enrolled during active disease.

This sequence joins TRBV6-1 and TRBJ2-1, with TRBD1 identical over 8 bases. Per the germline V gene, CDR1 is MNHNS and CDR2 is SASEGT. The CDR3 is 13 amino acids. The J segment lost 15 bases and the V segment lost 2 bases, leaving 9 bases of the junction unmatched. As DNA, the CDR3 is TGTGCCAGCAGTGAACGTTCCGACAGGGGTCGGTTCTTC. Translating it yields CASSERSDRGRFF.

CDR3 bases: TGTGCCAGCAGTTACCGGCGGAACTATGGCTACACCTTC. It specifies CASSYRRNYGYTF. The V call is TRBV6-5, the J call TRBJ1-2; D not resolved. V dropped 2 bases and J dropped 2 bases, with 6 bases sitting between them. Germline V gene data show CDR1 as MNHEY and CDR2 as SVGAGI. This CDR3 has 13 residues.

This rearrangement joins TRBV18 to TRBJ1-5; 10 bases line up with TRBD1. Looked up from germline, CDR1 is KGHSH and CDR2 is LQKENI. This CDR3 has 15 residues. The J segment lost 0 bases and the V segment lost 5 bases, leaving 1 base of the junction unmatched. This CDR3 is CASSGTGVSNQPQHF. For the CDR3, the DNA is TGTGCCAGCTCAGGGACAGGGGTTAGCAATCAGCCCCAGCATTTT. The complete variable domain, with remaining parts taken from reference TRBV18 and TRBJ1-5, reads NAGVMQNPRHLVRRRGQEARLRCSPMKGHSHVYWYRQLPEEGLKFMVYLQKENIIDESGMPKERFSAEFPKEGPSILRIQQVVRGDSAAYFCASSGTGVSNQPQHFGDGTRLSIL.

As DNA, the CDR3 is TGTGCCACCACCGATGGGGGGGCGCATGGCTACACCTTC. This sequence encodes CATTDGGAHGYTF. The rearrangement uses TRBV24-1 and TRBJ1-2; D might be TRBD1 (6 bases). The V gene's germline CDR1 is KGHDR and CDR2 SFDVKD. The CDR3 is 13 amino acids. V was pared by 8 bases and J by 6 bases, with 15 bases between.

V usage is TRBV29-1 and J usage is TRBJ1-2; 7 bases match TRBD1. The CDR3 runs to 14 residues. Trimming took 4 bases from V and 4 from J; bases not matched to a gene: 9. CDR1 and CDR2 (germline): SQVTM, ANQGSEA. The CDR3 region is CSVVPLAGGYGYTF. The CDR3 bases are TGCAGCGTTGTCCCCCTTGCAGGGGGCTATGGCTACACCTTC.

CDR3 residues: CASSRDSQGSGYTF. The CDR3 coding sequence is TGTGCCAGCTCACGAGACAGCCAGGGCTCTGGCTACACCTTC. The rearrangement uses TRBV18 and TRBJ1-2, with D perhaps TRBD1 (5 bases). V shed 4 bases and J shed 7 bases, with 16 bases lying between them. The CDR3 is made up of 14 amino acids. Germline lookup yields CDR1 KGHSH and CDR2 LQKENI.

This clone showed up just once. The chain is built from TRBV28 and TRBJ2-7; the match to TRBD2 covers 12 bases. Germline CDR1 MDHEN, CDR2 SYDVKM. V was clipped by 3 bases and J by 7 bases; unmatched bases: 7. The CDR3 totals 15 residues. The CDR3 DNA follows: TGTGCCAGCAGTTTTGGGCTAGCGGGGGGGTTGGAGCAGTACTTC. Amino acids: CASSFGLAGGLEQYF.

The chain carries TRBV5-1 and TRBJ1-2; TRBD1 agrees at 11 bases. There are 15 residues in the CDR3. Trimming at V came to 4 bases and at J to 10 bases, leaving 12 bases not matched to a gene. Germline V lookup: CDR1 SGHRS, CDR2 YFSETQ. CDR3: CASSTEPGTGGIYTF. The DNA for the CDR3 is TGCGCCAGCAGCACAGAACCTGGGACAGGGGGTATCTACACCTTC.

This clone was detected only once. This chain links TRBV27 with TRBJ2-7, with D uncertain. The CDR3 sequence is 13 residues long. CDR1 and CDR2 (germline): MNHEY, SMNVEV (reference sequence). Trimming shortened V by 4 bases and J by 0 bases, and 7 bases separated the two germline ends. The CDR3 DNA is TGTGCCAGCAGTTCCAGGTCCTCCTACGAGCAGTACTTC. Its protein product is CASSSRSSYEQYF.

The rearrangement joins TRBV9 to TRBJ1-2; 9 nucleotides line up with TRBD1. With V trimmed by 4 bases and J by 7 bases, 11 bases remained unmatched. Germline V gene lookup returns CDR1 SGDLS and CDR2 YYNGEE. The CDR3 totals 15 residues. The CDR3 loop is CASSLQGAPRVGYTF. The CDR3 DNA is TGTGCCAGCAGCCTACAGGGGGCCCCGAGGGTTGGCTACACCTTC.

V gene TRBV9 combines with J gene TRBJ2-7; D might be TRBD1 (6 bases). Germline values: CDR1 SGDLS, CDR2 YYNGEE. The CDR3 spans 14 residues. The V gene lost 4 bases and the J gene lost 1 base, with 12 bases spanning the gap. The CDR3 spells CASSPGQLSYEQYF. The DNA for the CDR3 is TGTGCCAGCAGCCCCGGACAGCTTTCCTACGAGCAGTACTTC. The full variable domain, with the rest looked up from reference TRBV9 and TRBJ2-7, is DSGVTQTPKHLITATGQRVTLRCSPRSGDLSVYWYQQSLDQGLQFLIQYYNGEERAKGNILERFSAQQFPDLHSELNLSSLELGDSALYFCASSPGQLSYEQYFGPGTRLTVT.

This chain links TRBV5-6 with TRBJ1-2; 8 positions match TRBD1. Germline CDR1 is SGHDT and CDR2 is YYEEEE. The V and J ends lost 0 bases and 3 bases, in that order; junction bases with no gene match: 4. The CDR3 runs 15 residues. The chain's CDR3 is CASSLGQGTYYGYTF. CDR3 nucleotides: TGTGCCAGCAGCTTGGGACAGGGGACTTACTATGGCTACACCTTC.

The chain employs TRBV3-1 (or the pseudogene TRBV3-2) and TRBJ1-1; no definite D call. Germline CDR1 is LGHDT and CDR2 is YNNKEL (reference sequence). V was shortened by 1 base and J by 0 bases, with 9 bases between the two germline ends. The CDR3 is made up of 15 amino acids. The CDR3 region is CASSQGGSLNTEAFF. The CDR3 nucleotides are TGTGCCAGCAGCCAAGGAGGCAGCCTGAACACTGAAGCTTTCTTT.

The V call is TRBV30, the J call TRBJ2-3, with TRBD2 as a possible D gene (7 bases). V was cut by 5 bases and J by 4 bases, with 13 bases left in between. This CDR3 region has 13 residues. Germline V gives CDR1 GTSNPN, CDR2 SVGIG (reference sequence). CDR3 protein: CAWVGGEADTQYF. CDR3 in DNA: TGTGCCTGGGTAGGGGGGGAAGCAGATACGCAGTATTTT.

The chain couples TRBV24-1 to TRBJ2-7, with D uncertain. Trimming pared 4 bases from V and 6 bases from J, leaving 12 bases between. The CDR3 runs 13 residues. Germline CDR1 and CDR2: KGHDR and SFDVKD. The CDR3 reads CATSDLGGAEQYF. CDR3 nucleotide sequence: TGTGCCACCAGTGACCTCGGTGGAGCCGAGCAGTACTTC.

The chain links TRBV11-3 to TRBJ2-7, with D maybe TRBD2 (6 bases). The CDR3 length is 12 residues. Per the germline V gene, CDR1 is SGHNT and CDR2 is YENEEA. Deletions cut 4 bases from V and 6 bases from J, with 10 bases between. The CDR3 coding sequence is TGTGCCAGCAGCTCCCCCGGGGGCGAGCAGTACTTC. Its translation: CASSSPGGEQYF.

V usage is TRBV7-8 and J usage is TRBJ1-2; D is perhaps TRBD1 (6 bases). The V end lost 1 base, the J end lost 8 bases, and 14 bases lay between the germline ends. Per germline, CDR1 SGHVS and CDR2 FQNEAQ. The CDR3 has 14 residues. The CDR3, as DNA: TGTGCCAGCAGCTTAGAAGCCCAGGGGAGAGGCTACACCTTC. It translates to CASSLEAQGRGYTF. Drawing the rest from reference TRBV7-8 and TRBJ1-2, the complete variable domain is GAGVSQSPRYKVAKRGQDVALRCDPISGHVSLFWYQQALGQGPEFLTYFQNEAQLDKSGLPSDRFFAERPEGSVSTLKIQRTQQEDSAVYLCASSLEAQGRGYTFGSGTRLTVV.

This chain uses TRBV10-3 with TRBJ1-4; D possibly corresponds to TRBD1 (5 bases). V was pared by 3 bases and J by 4 bases, with 18 bases between. Per germline, CDR1 ENHRY and CDR2 SYGVKD. The length of the CDR3 is 17 residues. The CDR3 region is CAISDGGAGLNNEKLFF. DNA for the CDR3: TGTGCCATCAGTGATGGCGGGGCAGGGTTAAATAATGAAAAACTGTTTTTT.

The chain employs TRBV6-6 and TRBJ2-1, with 7 bases identical to TRBD1. Germline CDR1 and CDR2: MNHNY and SVGAGI (reference sequence). The J segment lost 9 bases and the V segment lost 5 bases, leaving 19 bases of the junction unmatched. The CDR3 is made up of 17 amino acids. CDR3 sequence (DNA): TGTGCCAGCAGTCCGGGTTGGCACGAGGGGGCTTTCGGTGAGCAGTTCTTC. Translation: CASSPGWHEGAFGEQFF.

Only a few counts were recorded for this clone. This chain joins TRBV11-2 and TRBJ1-1; 7 positions agree with TRBD1. Trimming at V came to 3 bases and at J to 1 base, leaving 5 bases not matched to a gene. The CDR3 consists of 15 residues. Germline V gene sequence: CDR1 SGHAT, CDR2 FQNNGV. The CDR3 DNA follows: TGTGCCAGCAGCTTTGAGGGGGCAAAGAACACTGAAGCTTTCTTT. This translates into CASSFEGAKNTEAFF.

V gene TRBV14 combines with J gene TRBJ1-2; the match to TRBD1 covers 9 bases. Losses at the gene ends were 5 bases for V and 7 bases for J; bases not matched to a gene: 5. CDR1 and CDR2 from the germline V gene are SGHDN and FVKESK. This CDR3 comprises 13 residues. This chain's CDR3 is CASSGQGPSGYTF. In DNA form, the CDR3 reads TGTGCCAGCAGCGGACAGGGGCCTTCTGGCTACACCTTC.

The chain uses TRBV18 and TRBJ1-1; TRBD1 matches at 9 bases. There are 13 residues in the CDR3. CDR1 and CDR2 from the germline V gene are KGHSH and LQKENI. The V gene end was trimmed by 8 bases and the J gene end by 4 bases; junction bases not matched to a gene: 5. CDR3 nucleotide sequence: TGTGCCAGCGGGGACAGGGCCCTCACTGAAGCTTTCTTT. Encoded protein: CASGDRALTEAFF.

This chain links TRBV5-1 with TRBJ1-1, with 9 bases matching TRBD1. This CDR3 is built from 15 residues. Germline CDR1 and CDR2: SGHRS and YFSETQ. With 0 bases clipped from V and 3 bases from J, the junction kept 3 bases outside the gene matches. CDR3 in amino acids: CASSLEQGAHTEAFF. DNA of the CDR3: TGCGCCAGCAGCTTGGAACAGGGGGCGCACACTGAAGCTTTCTTT.

This clone was seen only a few times. V usage is TRBV6-6 and J usage is TRBJ1-1, with unresolved D. CDR1 MNHNY and CDR2 SVGAGI come from the germline V gene (reference sequence). Trimming removed 6 bases from V and 8 bases from J, with 13 bases in between. This CDR3 is 12 amino acids long. CDR3 region: CASSRREEEAFF. The CDR3 region has the DNA TGTGCCAGCAGCCGCCGGGAGGAGGAAGCTTTCTTT.

This clone has just one count. The V call is TRBV7-9, the J call TRBJ2-5, with 9 bases lining up with TRBD1. This CDR3 comprises 15 residues. Trimming at V came to 2 bases and at J to 5 bases, leaving 6 bases not matched to a gene. Per the germline V gene, CDR1 is SEHNR and CDR2 is FQNEAQ (reference sequence). The CDR3 DNA follows: TGTGCCAGCAGCTTAAGGGGACAGGGAGGGGAGACCCAGTACTTC. This gives the protein CASSLRGQGGETQYF.

The chain links TRBV7-2 to TRBJ1-6; no clear D gene. Germline V CDR1 and CDR2: SGHTA, FQGNSA. Trimming pared 2 bases from V and 6 bases from J, leaving 11 bases between. The CDR3 covers 15 residues. The CDR3 DNA reads as TGTGCCAGCAGCTTAATTCCAGGAGGTAATTCACCCCTCCACTTT. Protein: CASSLIPGGNSPLHF.

The chain has TRBV5-4 and TRBJ1-2; 8 bases line up with TRBD1. Germline assignment: CDR1 SGHNT and CDR2 YYREEE (reference sequence). The CDR3 totals 14 residues. The junction had 5 bases not matched to a gene; V was cut back by 3 bases and J by 4 bases. CDR3 coding DNA: TGTGCCAGCAGCTCGACAGGGGAGATCTATGGCTACACCTTC. Translation: CASSSTGEIYGYTF.

The rearrangement joins TRBV13 to TRBJ2-1, with 9 bases fitting TRBD2. Trimming removed 5 bases from V and 4 bases from J; junction bases left unmatched: 3. Germline V gene data show CDR1 as PRHDT and CDR2 as FYEKMQ (reference sequence). This CDR3 region has 14 residues. The DNA of the CDR3 is TGTGCCAGCAGCAGCGGGGGGTCTTACAATGAGCAGTTCTTC. The encoded protein is CASSSGGSYNEQFF.